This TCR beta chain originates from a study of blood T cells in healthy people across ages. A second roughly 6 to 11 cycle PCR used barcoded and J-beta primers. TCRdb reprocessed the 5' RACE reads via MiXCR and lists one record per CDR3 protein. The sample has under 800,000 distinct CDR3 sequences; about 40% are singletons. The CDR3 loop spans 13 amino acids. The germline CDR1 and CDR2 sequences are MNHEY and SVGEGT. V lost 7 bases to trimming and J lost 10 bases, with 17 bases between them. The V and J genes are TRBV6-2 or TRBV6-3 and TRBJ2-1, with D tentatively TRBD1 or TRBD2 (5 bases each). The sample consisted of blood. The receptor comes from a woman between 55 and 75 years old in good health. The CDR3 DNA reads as TGTGCCAGCACCCAGGGAGCTTACAGGGAGCAGTTCTTC. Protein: CASTQGAYREQFF.